The 21 T cell receptor beta chains presented below share a single source sample, sequenced in a study of blood T cell repertoires in COVID-19 (TCRdb year 2020). The protocol used for the library was the immunoSEQ multiplex PCR assay. As stored in TCRdb, this immuneACCESS dataset retains in-frame rearrangements with V and J assigned. A fraction of the clones does not appear; measured against another copy, unresolved V genes explain less than half of the discrepancy, and the remainder lacks a known reason. The sample table records 650,000 to 800,000 clones; around 89% of these occur just once. The biggest ten clones account for roughly 0.26% of the sample. The sample taken for sequencing was peripheral blood. These TCRs come from a woman aged 18-35 years with acute or convalescent COVID-19.

The chain employs TRBV30 and TRBJ1-1; TRBD1 matches 9 bases. From germline, CDR1 is GTSNPN and CDR2 SVGIG (reference sequence). The CDR3 extends over 13 amino acids. CDR3 nucleotide sequence: TGTGCGACCACCGGGACAGGGCTCCCTGAAGCTTTCTTT. Translated: CATTGTGLPEAFF.

In this sample, this clone turned up a few times. The chain combines TRBV5-6 with TRBJ1-2; 7 bases line up with TRBD1. V lost 4 bases to trimming and J lost 4 bases; unmatched junction nucleotides: 16. This CDR3 is built from 17 residues. CDR1 and CDR2 (germline): SGHDT, YYEEEE. Written as DNA, the CDR3 is TGTGCCAGCAGCCGTTTCGATGACAGGGAAGGTGTCTATGGCTACACCTTC. Translated, it gives CASSRFDDREGVYGYTF.

The chain links TRBV28 to TRBJ1-4; D is uncertain. CDR1 is MDHEN, CDR2 SYDVKM, per germline. The CDR3 is made up of 15 amino acids. V was cut by 6 bases and J by 9 bases, with 20 bases left in between. The CDR3 spells CASSPPPPGRQKLFF. CDR3 DNA: TGTGCCAGCAGCCCCCCCCCTCCCGGGAGGCAAAAACTGTTTTTT.

This clone is a singleton in its sample. J is TRBJ1-5 and V is TRBV5-6, with 8 bases matching TRBD1. Germline V gives CDR1 SGHDT, CDR2 YYEEEE. V dropped 0 bases and J dropped 6; count of bases not matched to a gene: 5. The CDR3 is 15 residues long. Written as DNA, the CDR3 is TGTGCCAGCAGCTTGGGGCAGGGGGCCTTTCAGCCCCAGCATTTT. The encoded protein is CASSLGQGAFQPQHF.

This chain uses TRBV9 with TRBJ2-1; 7 nucleotides align to TRBD1. The CDR3 contains 19 residues. The germline V gene encodes CDR1 SGDLS and CDR2 YYNGEE. With 3 bases clipped from V and 0 bases from J, the junction kept 15 bases outside the gene matches. The CDR3 bases are TGTGCCAGCAGCGGTAGTCCCCGTGGGGGACAGAGCTCCTACAATGAGCAGTTCTTC. Encoded protein: CASSGSPRGGQSSYNEQFF.

V and J are TRBV7-3 and TRBJ2-7; 8 bases are shared with TRBD2. The CDR3 is 13 residues long. V lost 6 bases, J lost 7 bases, and 8 bases stayed unmatched. Germline CDR1 reads SGHTA; CDR2 reads FQGTGA. Here the CDR3 reads CASSPGGPREQYF. CDR3 in DNA: TGTGCCAGCAGTCCGGGGGGGCCGAGGGAGCAGTACTTC.

The rearrangement uses TRBV7-2 and TRBJ1-5; no clear D gene. The germline V gene encodes CDR1 SGHTA and CDR2 FQGNSA. Trimming removed 3 bases at V and 1 base at J, with 10 bases between. The CDR3 contains 15 residues. CDR3 sequence reads: CASSLEVGSNQPQHF. The CDR3 bases are TGTGCCAGCAGCTTGGAGGTGGGGAGCAATCAGCCCCAGCATTTT.

The chain is built from TRBV10-3 and TRBJ2-7, with a tentative D call TRBD1 (5 bases). This CDR3 is built from 14 residues. Germline values: CDR1 ENHRY, CDR2 SYGVKD. Trimming stripped 9 bases from V and 1 base from J, with 16 bases between. Here the CDR3 DNA reads TGTGCCATTAATCCAGGGAACTTTTCCTACGAGCAGTACTTC. It encodes CAINPGNFSYEQYF.

CDR3 residues: CASNGEQGIMNTEAFF. The DNA of the CDR3 is TGTGCCAGCAACGGCGAACAGGGAATTATGAACACTGAAGCTTTCTTT. The gene calls are TRBV2 and TRBJ1-1; tentative D call: TRBD1 (6 bases). The germline CDR1 and CDR2 sequences are SNHLY and FYNNEI. The CDR3 runs to 16 residues. Trimming took off 7 bases at V and 0 bases at J, with 18 bases between the two ends.

The V gene is TRBV5-4, the J gene TRBJ2-6; 7 nucleotides match TRBD1. Unmatched junction bases numbered 8, after V lost 4 bases and J lost 1 base. This CDR3 contains 17 residues. In germline, CDR1 is SGHNT, CDR2 YYREEE (reference sequence). The CDR3 DNA sequence: TGTGCCAGCAGCCCCCGGGACAGTAAGTCTGGGGCCAACGTCCTGACTTTC. Residues: CASSPRDSKSGANVLTF.

This clone was observed once. The CDR3 DNA follows: TGCAGTGCCAAAGCGGGAACTGAAGCTTTCTTT. Protein: CSAKAGTEAFF. The V and J genes are TRBV20-1 and TRBJ1-1; D is ambiguous. The V gene's germline CDR1 is DFQATT and CDR2 SNEGSKA (reference sequence). V was shortened by 6 bases and J by 5 bases, with 10 bases between the two germline ends. CDR3 length: 11 residues.

This clone was picked up one time. The same CDR3 can be traced to other DNA sequences in this sample. The J gene is TRBJ1-2, the V gene TRBV7-8, with 7 nucleotides matching TRBD1. V gave up 1 base and J gave up 4 bases; unmatched junction bases: 0. The germline CDR1 and CDR2 sequences are SGHVS and FQNEAQ. This CDR3 spans 13 amino acids. The CDR3 region has the DNA TGTGCCAGCAGCTTAGGGGACAGCTATGGCTACACCTTC. Translated, it gives CASSLGDSYGYTF.

This chain connects TRBV24-1 to TRBJ1-2; 7 bases map to TRBD1. The CDR3 is made up of 16 amino acids. With 0 bases clipped from V and 2 bases from J, the junction kept 5 bases outside the gene matches. The V gene's germline CDR1 is KGHDR and CDR2 SFDVKD. CDR3 bases: TGTGCCACCAGTGATTTGGACCAGACAGGGAACTATGGCTACACCTTC. The encoded protein is CATSDLDQTGNYGYTF.

The chain links TRBV28 to TRBJ1-2, with no clear D. Germline-derived CDR1 and CDR2 are MDHEN and SYDVKM. Trimming cost V 4 bases and J 3 bases, with 6 bases left between them. There are 12 residues in the CDR3. CDR3 loop: CASSYSDYGYTF. In DNA form, the CDR3 reads TGTGCCAGCAGTTACTCGGACTATGGCTACACCTTC.

The V call is TRBV7-2, the J call TRBJ1-2, with D maybe TRBD1 (6 bases). The length of the CDR3 is 16 residues. Per the germline V gene, CDR1 is SGHTA and CDR2 is FQGNSA. V lost 1 base to trimming and J lost 8 bases, with 20 bases between them. CDR3 sequence (DNA): TGTGCCAGCAGCTTAGAGGTAGGGCGGGGGCACGGCGGCTACACCTTC. The encoded protein is CASSLEVGRGHGGYTF. Supplemented by reference TRBV7-2 and TRBJ1-2, the full variable domain reads GAGVSQSPSNKVTEKGKDVELRCDPISGHTALYWYRQSLGQGLEFLIYFQGNSAPDKSGLPSDRFSAERTGGSVSTLTIQRTQQEDSAVYLCASSLEVGRGHGGYTFGSGTRLTVV.

V usage is TRBV7-2 and J usage is TRBJ2-1, with TRBD1 identical over 8 bases. The CDR3 spans 15 residues. Germline V gene sequence: CDR1 SGHTA, CDR2 FQGNSA. The trim removed 3 bases at V and 6 bases at J, leaving 7 bases unmatched. The DNA for the CDR3 is TGTGCCAGCAGCTTTGGACAGGGCAGGGGCAATGAGCAGTTCTTC. Residues: CASSFGQGRGNEQFF.

CDR3: CAWDRVRTEAFF. CDR3 nucleotides: TGTGCCTGGGACAGGGTCCGAACTGAAGCTTTCTTT. V is TRBV30 and J is TRBJ1-1; 7 bases are shared with TRBD1. This CDR3 contains 12 residues. Per germline, CDR1 GTSNPN and CDR2 SVGIG (reference sequence). Trimming removed 5 bases from V and 5 bases from J; junction bases left unmatched: 5.

Details on this clone: The junction departs from the called germline gene at one end, perhaps through a read error. The chain has TRBV5-1 and TRBJ2-2; TRBD2 is a possible D gene (5 bases). CDR3 length: 12 residues. Germline assignment: CDR1 SGHRS and CDR2 YFSETQ. This CDR3 reads CASSFLTGELLF. The CDR3 DNA is TGCGCCAGCAGCTTCTTGACCGGGGAGCTGCTTTTT.

There are a few counts of this clone. V is TRBV19 and J is TRBJ1-1, with D unresolved. This CDR3 spans 12 amino acids. Trimming cost V 6 bases and J 5 bases, with 10 bases left between them. From germline, CDR1 is LNHDA and CDR2 SQIVND (reference sequence). CDR3 in DNA: TGTGCCAGTAGATACAGCGGAACTGAAGCTTTCTTT. Its translation is CASRYSGTEAFF.

The chain combines TRBV2 with TRBJ1-1; D is undetermined. With 6 bases removed from V and 3 bases from J, the gap between germline ends came to 32 bases. Germline V gene data show CDR1 as SNHLY and CDR2 as FYNNEI. This CDR3 comprises 20 residues. CDR3 coding DNA: TGTGCCAGCAGCGACCTTTCGCGGTCGCGCCCGCTTCCCTCGGACACTGAAGCTTTCTTT. It yields the protein CASSDLSRSRPLPSDTEAFF.

Here the CDR3 reads CASSFPGPTEAFF. The DNA for the CDR3 is TGTGCCAGCAGCTTCCCTGGGCCCACTGAAGCTTTCTTT. This rearrangement joins TRBV7-9 to TRBJ1-1, with no clear D. CDR1 and CDR2 from the germline V gene are SEHNR and FQNEAQ (reference sequence). The CDR3 totals 13 residues. Between the trimmed V and J ends, which lost 3 bases and 4 bases, there was a span of 9 bases. Using reference TRBV7-9 and TRBJ1-1 for the parts outside the CDR3, the full variable domain is DTGVSQNPRHKITKRGQNVTFRCDPISEHNRLYWYRQTLGQGPEFLTYFQNEAQLEKSRLLSDRFSAERPKGSFSTLEIQRTEQGDSAMYLCASSFPGPTEAFFGQGTRLTVV.